Each of the 12 T cell receptor beta chains below was sequenced from the same sample in a study of blood T cell repertoires in COVID-19. Only in-frame clones appear in the TCRdb table, and some are missing; sequencing was by immunoSEQ multiplex PCR. The data show roughly 250,000 clones, with roughly 80% seen just once and 4.7% held by the top ten. The sample taken for sequencing was peripheral blood. Source of these receptors: an older woman with acute or convalescent COVID-19.

The chain combines TRBV7-9 with TRBJ1-6; possible D gene TRBD1, 6 bases. The V end lost 1 base, the J end lost 9 bases, and 10 bases lay between the germline ends. The CDR3 runs 14 residues. Looked up from germline, CDR1 is SEHNR and CDR2 is FQNEAQ (reference sequence). CDR3 sequence: CASSLVQGPSPLHF. DNA of the CDR3: TGTGCCAGCAGCTTAGTCCAGGGGCCTTCACCCCTCCACTTT. Based on the CDR3 plus reference TRBV7-9 and TRBJ1-6, the full variable domain is DTGVSQNPRHKITKRGQNVTFRCDPISEHNRLYWYRQTLGQGPEFLTYFQNEAQLEKSRLLSDRFSAERPKGSFSTLEIQRTEQGDSAMYLCASSLVQGPSPLHFGNGTRLTVT.

The chain links TRBV4-3 to TRBJ1-2, with unresolved D. Germline V gives CDR1 LGHNA, CDR2 YSLEER. Trimming stripped 3 bases from V and 7 bases from J, with 18 bases between. This CDR3 has 15 amino acids. CDR3 residues: CASSQEHGTQSGYTF. Here the CDR3 DNA reads TGCGCCAGCAGCCAGGAGCACGGTACCCAGTCTGGCTACACCTTC.

V gene TRBV3-1 (or the pseudogene TRBV3-2) combines with J gene TRBJ1-1; 10 bases map to TRBD1. The CDR3 has 14 residues. Germline CDR1 is LGHDT and CDR2 is YNNKEL (reference sequence). V lost 3 bases and J lost 6; bases outside the gene matches: 4. The CDR3 nucleotides read TGTGCCAGCAGCCAGGGACAGGGGCAGGCTGAAGCTTTCTTT. It is translated as CASSQGQGQAEAFF.

The chain links TRBV9 to TRBJ1-6; TRBD1 aligns across 9 bases. The V and J ends lost 3 bases and 8 bases, in that order; junction bases with no gene match: 6. The length of the CDR3 is 15 residues. The germline gives CDR1 SGDLS, CDR2 YYNGEE. CDR3: CASSARDRAHSPLHF. The CDR3 nucleotides read TGTGCCAGCAGCGCACGGGACAGGGCGCATTCACCCCTCCACTTT. Filled out from reference TRBV9 and TRBJ1-6, the complete variable domain reads DSGVTQTPKHLITATGQRVTLRCSPRSGDLSVYWYQQSLDQGLQFLIQYYNGEERAKGNILERFSAQQFPDLHSELNLSSLELGDSALYFCASSARDRAHSPLHFGNGTRLTVT.

This clone has only one observation. V and J are TRBV6-1 and TRBJ2-7; TRBD1 agrees at 9 bases. The length of the CDR3 is 16 residues. V was pared by 2 bases and J by 2 bases, with 7 bases of the junction left unmatched. CDR1 and CDR2 from the germline V gene are MNHNS and SASEGT. In nucleotides, the CDR3 is TGTGCCAGCAGTGAACTCTGGGGACAGGGAGCCTACGAGCAGTACTTC. Translated, it gives CASSELWGQGAYEQYF.

The chain joins TRBV27 to TRBJ1-6, with TRBD1 identical over 9 bases. The germline V gene has CDR1 MNHEY and CDR2 SMNVEV (reference sequence). With V trimmed by 4 bases and J by 7 bases, 5 bases remained unmatched. The CDR3 contains 15 residues. The CDR3 is CASSSRQGGNSPLHF. The CDR3 DNA reads as TGTGCCAGCAGTTCTAGACAGGGGGGAAATTCACCCCTCCACTTT.

The V and J genes are TRBV28 and TRBJ1-4; 8 bases are shared with TRBD1. The CDR3 extends over 16 amino acids. Germline V gene sequence: CDR1 MDHEN, CDR2 SYDVKM. J gave up 3 bases and V 2 bases, and 5 bases lay outside the gene matches. The CDR3: CASSLGTGAANEKLFF. DNA of the CDR3: TGTGCCAGCAGTTTAGGGACAGGTGCAGCTAATGAAAAACTGTTTTTT.

The chain couples TRBV7-2 to TRBJ1-1; 8 nucleotides line up with TRBD1. Germline CDR1 reads SGHTA; CDR2 reads FQGNSA. The V segment lost 4 bases and the J segment 2 bases; nucleotides outside the gene matches: 6. The CDR3 contains 15 residues. The chain's CDR3 is CASSYPGGFNTEAFF. Written as DNA, the CDR3 is TGTGCCAGCAGCTACCCAGGGGGCTTTAACACTGAAGCTTTCTTT.

This rearrangement joins TRBV7-2 to TRBJ2-1; D is perhaps TRBD1 (6 bases). CDR3 length equals 13 residues. V was trimmed by 3 bases and J by 10 bases, leaving 13 bases between them. The germline V gene encodes CDR1 SGHTA and CDR2 FQGNSA. The CDR3 bases are TGTGCCAGCAGCTTCCAGGGGAAGAGGGAGCAGTTCTTC. Translation gives CASSFQGKREQFF.

This chain uses TRBV6-1 with TRBJ1-2; D gene ambiguous. The germline V gene has CDR1 MNHNS and CDR2 SASEGT. V lost 1 base to trimming and J lost 3 bases, with 6 bases between them. This CDR3 comprises 13 residues. For the CDR3, the DNA is TGTGCCAGCAGTGAAGGGTCGGACTATGGCTACACCTTC. This encodes CASSEGSDYGYTF.

The chain has TRBV6-5 and TRBJ1-3; 7 bases line up with TRBD1. Germline-derived CDR1 and CDR2 are MNHEY and SVGAGI. This CDR3 contains 14 residues. V lost 6 bases, J lost 1 base, and 3 bases stayed unmatched. The CDR3 DNA reads TGTGCCAGCAGCCTGACAGGGTCTGGAAACACCATATATTTT. Amino acid sequence: CASSLTGSGNTIYF.

This chain joins TRBV4-1 and TRBJ2-5; TRBD2 aligns across 7 bases. The CDR3 totals 18 residues. J gave up 5 bases and V 0 bases, and 15 bases lay outside the gene matches. Germline CDR1 is MGHRA and CDR2 is YSYEKL. The CDR3 region has the DNA TGCGCCAGCAGCCAAGATTTGGCTAGCGGTCCCCGTCGGGAGACCCAGTACTTC. It encodes CASSQDLASGPRRETQYF.